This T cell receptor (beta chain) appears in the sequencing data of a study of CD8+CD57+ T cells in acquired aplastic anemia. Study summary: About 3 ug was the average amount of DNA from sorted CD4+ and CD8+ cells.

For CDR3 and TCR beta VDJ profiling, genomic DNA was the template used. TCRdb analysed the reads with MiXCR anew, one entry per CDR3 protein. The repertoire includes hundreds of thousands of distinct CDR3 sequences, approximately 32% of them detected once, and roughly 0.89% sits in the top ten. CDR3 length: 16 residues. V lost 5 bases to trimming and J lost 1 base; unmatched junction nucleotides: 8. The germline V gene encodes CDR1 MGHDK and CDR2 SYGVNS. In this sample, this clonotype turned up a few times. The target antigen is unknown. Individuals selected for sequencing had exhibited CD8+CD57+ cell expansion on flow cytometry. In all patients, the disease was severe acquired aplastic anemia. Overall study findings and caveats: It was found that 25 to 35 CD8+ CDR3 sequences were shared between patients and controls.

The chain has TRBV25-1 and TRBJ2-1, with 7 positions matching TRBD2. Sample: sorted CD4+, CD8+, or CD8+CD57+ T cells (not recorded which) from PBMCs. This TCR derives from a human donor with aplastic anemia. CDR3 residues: CASSPSGRGSYNEQFF. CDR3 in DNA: TGTGCCAGCAGTCCTAGCGGAAGAGGATCCTACAATGAGCAGTTCTTC.